Listed below are T cell receptor beta chains from one sample, sequenced in a study of OX40 agonist ivuxolimab in advanced cancers. Sequenced by immunoSEQ multiplex PCR; TCRdb stores in-frame clones only, minus some. This sample has roughly 89,000 clones, with approximately 90% found just once. The specimen comprised CD4+ or CD8+ T cells sorted from blood, sampled in a trial of the OX40 agonist ivuxolimab. The receptors come from an adult with an advanced solid tumor such as melanoma, head and neck, liver or kidney cancer. Each CDR3 is given with its conserved first and last residue. The D gene is left open where the match is weak. Only some rows state a clone size, as once, few, many or a class for expanded clones.

-,-,TRBJ2-1,TRBV27,TGTGCCAGCAGCCTCCCAGGAGCGACCAGCATAACGGAGCAGTTCTTC,CASSLPGATSITEQFF
TRBD1,-,TRBJ1-1,TRBV6-5,TGTGCCAGCAGTTACGAAAAACAGGGGGCCAGCACTGAAGCTTTCTTT,CASSYEKQGASTEAFF
-,once,TRBJ1-6,TRBV7-6,TGTGCCAGCAGCTTAGTGCAGGGTCGGGGTAATTCACCCCTCCACTTT,CASSLVQGRGNSPLHF
-,once,TRBJ1-2,TRBV28,TGTGCCAGCAGTTTTGTACGGGACTATGGCTACACCTTC,CASSFVRDYGYTF
-,-,TRBJ2-7,TRBV15,TGTGCCACCAGCAGACTGAGGGGTCTCTCCTACGAGCAGTACTTC,CATSRLRGLSYEQYF
TRBD2,-,TRBJ2-3,TRBV5-5,TGTGCCAGCAGCTTGGGACTAGCGGGAGGAGATACGCAGTATTTT,CASSLGLAGGDTQYF
-,-,TRBJ2-7,TRBV21-1,TGTGCCAGCAGCAAAGCCGGGACAGTCTACGAGCAGTACTTC,CASSKAGTVYEQYF
-,-,TRBJ2-7,TRBV6-6,TGTGCCAGCAGCCAAGGACAGACCTACGAGCAGTACTTC,CASSQGQTYEQYF
-,-,TRBJ1-5,TRBV6-6,TGTGCCAGCAGCCAAGACAGCCAACAGCCCCAGCATTTT,CASSQDSQQPQHF
-,-,TRBJ1-5,TRBV15,TGTGCCACCAGCGGAAGGAGGGGAGTTCAGCCCCAGCATTTT,CATSGRRGVQPQHF
-,-,TRBJ1-1,TRBV11-3,TGTGCCAGCAGCCTGATTGGGAGAAACGCTGAAGCTTTCTTT,CASSLIGRNAEAFF
-,-,TRBJ2-5,TRBV21-1,-,CASSKVGRGAETQYF
-,-,TRBJ2-7,TRBV11-3,TGTGCCAGCAGCAGGCGGCTAGGAGTTCGGTCCGAGCAGTACTTC,CASSRRLGVRSEQYF
TRBD1,-,TRBJ2-6,TRBV11-3,TGTGCCAGCAGCTTAGCTACAGGGGTCCACTCTGGGGCCAACGTCCTGACTTTC,CASSLATGVHSGANVLTF
-,-,TRBJ2-7,TRBV5-4,TGTGCCAGCAGCTTGGTGCCTGGGACAATGAACGAGCAGTACTTC,CASSLVPGTMNEQYF
-,-,TRBJ2-7,TRBV9,TGTGCCAGCAGTCCTGAGGGCCTCGGCGTGAATCTGTACTTC,CASSPEGLGVNLYF
-,-,TRBJ2-5,TRBV30,TGTGCCTGGAGCTTTGCGGAGACCCAGTACTTC,CAWSFAETQYF
-,-,TRBJ2-3,TRBV19,TGTGCCAGTAGTACGCAGGGGAGTGGAGCGGGGCTCACAGATACGCAGTATTTT,CASSTQGSGAGLTDTQYF
-,once,TRBJ1-1,TRBV9,TGTGCCAGCAGCGTAGTCGGGGGGAGGATGAACACTGAAGCTTTCTTT,CASSVVGGRMNTEAFF
TRBD2,once,TRBJ2-3,TRBV6-6,TGTGCCACCTCAAAGGCCCGCGGGAGCACGTCAGATACGCAGTATTTT,CATSKARGSTSDTQYF
TRBD1,-,TRBJ2-7,TRBV2,TGTGCCAGCAGGGGACAGGGAGACTACGAGCAGTACTTC,CASRGQGDYEQYF
TRBD2,-,TRBJ2-7,TRBV18,TGTGCCAGCTCTCAATCGGCTAGCGGGAGTTCCTACGAGCAGTACTTC,CASSQSASGSSYEQYF
TRBD2,-,TRBJ2-7,TRBV29-1,TGCAGCGTTGCGGGACTAGCGGGAGCCTACGAGCAGTACTTC,CSVAGLAGAYEQYF
-,-,TRBJ1-2,TRBV29-1,TGCAGCGTCGGGGGGCCCTATGGCTACACCTTC,CSVGGPYGYTF
TRBD1,-,TRBJ2-7,TRBV7-8,TGTGCCAGCAGCTTAGCGACAGGGCTGTACTTC,CASSLATGLYF
-,-,TRBJ2-2,TRBV9,TGTGCCAGCAACCCGGGATCGAACACCGGGGAGCTGTTTTTT,CASNPGSNTGELFF
TRBD2,-,TRBJ2-4,TRBV5-6,TGTGCCAGCACCTTTTCTAGCGGGAGCAGGTCCAAAAACATTCAGTACTTC,CASTFSSGSRSKNIQYF
-,-,TRBJ2-1,TRBV28,TGTGCCAGCAGTCCCCGATGGGACGGGAATGAGCAGTTCTTC,CASSPRWDGNEQFF
-,-,TRBJ2-3,TRBV7-3,TGTGCCAGCAGTCTAACCGGGACTAGCACAGATACGCAGTATTTT,CASSLTGTSTDTQYF
TRBD2,-,TRBJ2-7,TRBV18,TGTGCCAGCTCACCGGGCGGGAGAACATCCTACGAGCAGTACTTC,CASSPGGRTSYEQYF